This TCR beta chain was recovered during a study of CD8 T cells in Susac syndrome. From blood CD8+ and CD4+ T cells, TCR beta sequences were generated. TEMRA cells were FACS-enriched and CD8+ and CD4+ T cells negatively isolated. As to this clonotype: Its antigen is not known.

With random hexamers, reverse transcription was performed on roughly 0.5 to 1 ug of RNA. Coverage of TCR beta CDR3 amplification by immunoSEQ multiplex PCR extended to 54 Vbeta and 13 Jbeta. TCRdb re-called the immunoSEQ multiplex PCR reads through MiXCR, storing one row per CDR3 protein. In the table there are almost 450,000 distinct CDR3 sequences, roughly 85% of which are singletons. The V gene's germline CDR1 is MGHRA and CDR2 YSYEKL. CDR3 length: 16 amino acids. Trimming took 5 bases from V and 6 from J, leaving 19 bases between them. Study-level points and caveats: TCR sequencing and HLA analysis covered a relatively small number of individuals.

The sequence came from a human donor with multiple sclerosis. The V call is TRBV4-1, the J call TRBJ2-2; D is perhaps TRBD1 (7 bases). The sequenced sample consisted of CD8+ T cells from PBMCs. CDR3 sequence (DNA): TGCGCCAGCAGCGGGGGGCGAGGGGGCAAGGCCGGGGAGCTGTTTTTT. Translating it yields CASSGGRGGKAGELFF.